Listed below are T cell receptor beta chains from one sample, sequenced in a study of T cells generated in artificial thymic organoids. TCRdb re-called the 5' RACE reads with MiXCR, one entry per CDR3 protein. The data hold under 10,000 distinct CDR3 sequences, with approximately 20% observed a single time. What was sequenced was naive CD8+ T cells from the thymus. These receptors all stem from a human donor who gave cord blood stem cells for thymic organoid culture, a cardiac surgery patient who gave postnatal thymus, or a blood donor (not recorded which). The CDR3 runs from the conserved cysteine through the conserved F or W. The D gene is left open where the match is weak. The size of a clone is reported for some rows only, either as once, few or many, or as a class for expanded clones.

DNA: TGCGCCAGCAGCCAAATACGCAATAGCAATCAGCCCCAGCATTTT
CDR3: CASSQIRNSNQPQHF
size: -
J: TRBJ1-5
length: 15
V: TRBV4-1
D: -

DNA: TGTGCCACCTGGACAGGGGTTAAGGATGAGCAGTTCTTC
CDR3: CATWTGVKDEQFF
size: few
J: TRBJ2-1
length: 13
V: TRBV27
D: TRBD1

DNA: TGTGCCAGCAGCCAAAAAATGACTGGGGAAAAACTGTTTTTT
CDR3: CASSQKMTGEKLFF
size: -
J: TRBJ1-4
length: 14
V: TRBV7-9
D: -

DNA: TGCAGCGTTGAAGATCTCGGGGGAGGGATCAATGAGCAGTTCTTC
CDR3: CSVEDLGGGINEQFF
size: medium-sized
J: TRBJ2-1
length: 15
V: TRBV29-1
D: TRBD2

DNA: TGCAGCGTTGAAGATATCCTTTCCTACGAGCAGTACTTC
CDR3: CSVEDILSYEQYF
size: -
J: TRBJ2-7
length: 13
V: TRBV29-1
D: -

DNA: TGTGCCAGCAGCCTCGGACTGCCCGGGGATACGCAGTATTTT
CDR3: CASSLGLPGDTQYF
size: -
J: TRBJ2-3
length: 14
V: TRBV7-6
D: -

DNA: TGTGCCAGCAGCTTGGGACTCTGGGGTTCCTACGAGCAGTACTTC
CDR3: CASSLGLWGSYEQYF
size: medium-sized
J: TRBJ2-7
length: 15
V: TRBV11-2
D: -

DNA: TGCAGCGTTGAACCAATCAAAGCCGAAGAGACCCAGTACTTC
CDR3: CSVEPIKAEETQYF
size: medium-sized
J: TRBJ2-5
length: 14
V: TRBV29-1
D: -

DNA: TGCAGCGTTGAAGATCTTGACAATGGGGGCTACACCTTC
CDR3: CSVEDLDNGGYTF
size: -
J: TRBJ1-2
length: 13
V: TRBV29-1
D: -

DNA: TGTGCCAGCAGTTACTCGCGGGACAGGGCCTCCCAAGAGACCCAGTACTTC
CDR3: CASSYSRDRASQETQYF
size: medium-sized
J: TRBJ2-5
length: 17
V: TRBV6-6
D: TRBD1

DNA: TGTGCCAGCAGCTCCCCCGGGACAAATAAAGAGACCCAGTACTTC
CDR3: CASSSPGTNKETQYF
size: many
J: TRBJ2-5
length: 15
V: TRBV11-2
D: -

DNA: TGCGCCAGCAGCCCCCATGGACAGGGGAACACAGATACGCAGTATTTT
CDR3: CASSPHGQGNTDTQYF
size: medium-sized
J: TRBJ2-3
length: 16
V: TRBV4-1
D: TRBD1

DNA: TGTGCCAGCAGCTGGTCCGACCTCACAGATACGCAGTATTTT
CDR3: CASSWSDLTDTQYF
size: many
J: TRBJ2-3
length: 14
V: TRBV7-2
D: -

DNA: TGTGCCAGCAGTTCGGGACTAGCGGGAGACGAGCAGTACTTC
CDR3: CASSSGLAGDEQYF
size: medium-sized
J: TRBJ2-7
length: 14
V: TRBV12-3/TRBV12-4
D: TRBD2

DNA: TGTGCCAGCAGCGGAAACACCGGGGAGCTGTTTTTT
CDR3: CASSGNTGELFF
size: -
J: TRBJ2-2
length: 12
V: TRBV7-3
D: -

DNA: TGTGCCAGCAGCCAACCGGGAGTTGACGAGCAGTACTTC
CDR3: CASSQPGVDEQYF
size: medium-sized
J: TRBJ2-7
length: 13
V: TRBV3-1
D: -

DNA: TGTGCCAGCAGCCAAGAAGGGGGCGGGGAGCTGTTTTTT
CDR3: CASSQEGGGELFF
size: -
J: TRBJ2-2
length: 13
V: TRBV3-1
D: -

DNA: TGCGCCAGCATGAGTGACAAGGGACTAGCGATTTACAATGAGCAGTTCTTC
CDR3: CASMSDKGLAIYNEQFF
size: many
J: TRBJ2-1
length: 17
V: TRBV5-1
D: TRBD2

DNA: TGTGCCAGCAGCCTCAGGACAGCGAACACCGGGGAGCTGTTTTTT
CDR3: CASSLRTANTGELFF
size: few
J: TRBJ2-2
length: 15
V: TRBV12-3/TRBV12-4
D: -

DNA: TGCGCCAGCAGCCAAGATCTCGGGTACGATACGCAGTATTTT
CDR3: CASSQDLGYDTQYF
size: -
J: TRBJ2-3
length: 14
V: TRBV4-1
D: -

DNA: TGTGCCAGCAGTTTAGAGCTCCCGGATACGCAGTATTTT
CDR3: CASSLELPDTQYF
size: medium-sized
J: TRBJ2-3
length: 13
V: TRBV12-3/TRBV12-4
D: -

DNA: TGCAGCGTTGATTCTGAGGAACATGAGCAGTTCTTC
CDR3: CSVDSEEHEQFF
size: medium-sized
J: TRBJ2-1
length: 12
V: TRBV29-1
D: -

DNA: TGCGCCAGCAGCGGGCAGACTAGCGGGGGCACAGATACGCAGTATTTT
CDR3: CASSGQTSGGTDTQYF
size: -
J: TRBJ2-3
length: 16
V: TRBV4-1
D: TRBD2

DNA: TGTGCCAGCAGTTTATTGGGACCTCTCCAAGAGACCCAGTACTTC
CDR3: CASSLLGPLQETQYF
size: few
J: TRBJ2-5
length: 15
V: TRBV27
D: -

DNA: TGTGCCTGCAGTTCCGGCTGCGAGCAGTACTTC
CDR3: CACSSGCEQYF
size: -
J: TRBJ2-7
length: 11
V: TRBV6-2/TRBV6-3
D: -

DNA: TGTGCCAGCAGCCCGACAGTTTCCTACGAGCAGTACTTC
CDR3: CASSPTVSYEQYF
size: medium-sized
J: TRBJ2-7
length: 13
V: TRBV7-2
D: -

DNA: TGTGCCAGCAGCCAAGTACAGAGGGGAACCTACGAGCAGTACTTC
CDR3: CASSQVQRGTYEQYF
size: medium-sized
J: TRBJ2-7
length: 15
V: TRBV4-2
D: -

DNA: TGCAGTGCTAGAGATTGGGTAAAGGGCTACGAGCAGTACTTC
CDR3: CSARDWVKGYEQYF
size: medium-sized
J: TRBJ2-7
length: 14
V: TRBV20-1
D: -

DNA: TGTGCCAGCTCAAAGGACAGCGATCTTCTGTCAAAAAACATTCAGTACTTC
CDR3: CASSKDSDLLSKNIQYF
size: medium-sized
J: TRBJ2-4
length: 17
V: TRBV12-3/TRBV12-4
D: -

DNA: TGCAGCGTTGCGTCGAGGGGCCAACAGCCCCAGCATTTT
CDR3: CSVASRGQQPQHF
size: medium-sized
J: TRBJ1-5
length: 13
V: TRBV29-1
D: -

DNA: -
CDR3: CASSSSGAGNTIYF
size: many
J: TRBJ1-3
length: 14
V: TRBV6-5
D: -

DNA: TGTGCCAGCAGGATGTCGGGGTATGGGGGCACAGATACGCAGTATTTT
CDR3: CASRMSGYGGTDTQYF
size: medium-sized
J: TRBJ2-3
length: 16
V: TRBV27
D: -

DNA: TGTGCCAGCAGCCCAGGGACTGGTGATCACACAGATACGCAGTATTTT
CDR3: CASSPGTGDHTDTQYF
size: few
J: TRBJ2-3
length: 16
V: TRBV9
D: -

DNA: TGTGCCAGCAGTCTGCCGGGACATCGTCGCCAGCCCCAGCATTTT
CDR3: CASSLPGHRRQPQHF
size: medium-sized
J: TRBJ1-5
length: 15
V: TRBV6-2/TRBV6-3
D: -

DNA: TGTGCCAGCAGTCTCTCCGGGACAGGGGGCCTCTATGGCTACACCTTC
CDR3: CASSLSGTGGLYGYTF
size: -
J: TRBJ1-2
length: 16
V: TRBV27
D: TRBD1

DNA: TGTGCCAGCAGGGGTCAGTACAATGAGCAGTTCTTC
CDR3: CASRGQYNEQFF
size: medium-sized
J: TRBJ2-1
length: 12
V: TRBV2
D: -

DNA: TGCGCCAGCCGGGGGGGGCAGGGAAATTCACCCCTCCACTTT
CDR3: CASRGGQGNSPLHF
size: -
J: TRBJ1-6
length: 14
V: TRBV4-1
D: -

DNA: TGTGCCAGCAGGAGAAGCAGGTCGCGTCGTGTTAATGAAAAACTGTTTTTT
CDR3: CASRRSRSRRVNEKLFF
size: medium-sized
J: TRBJ1-4
length: 17
V: TRBV6-1
D: -

DNA: TGTGCCAGCAGTTTATCGCTTGGACTAGCCTATACAGATACGCAGTATTTT
CDR3: CASSLSLGLAYTDTQYF
size: many
J: TRBJ2-3
length: 17
V: TRBV12-3/TRBV12-4
D: TRBD2

DNA: TGCAGTGCTAGCCCCTACACCTTCCCCCGGGGAGTCCAAGAGACCCAGTACTTC
CDR3: CSASPYTFPRGVQETQYF
size: medium-sized
J: TRBJ2-5
length: 18
V: TRBV20-1
D: -

DNA: TGTGCCAGCAGTTTAAACGCCTACGAGCAGTACTTC
CDR3: CASSLNAYEQYF
size: medium-sized
J: TRBJ2-7
length: 12
V: TRBV27
D: -

DNA: TGTGCCAGCTCACCAGAGTATGTGGGAGTTGGGGCCAACGTCCTGACTTTC
CDR3: CASSPEYVGVGANVLTF
size: many
J: TRBJ2-6
length: 17
V: TRBV18
D: -

DNA: TGTGCCAGCAGTTACTCATCGGGCAGGGTTACAGATACGCAGTATTTT
CDR3: CASSYSSGRVTDTQYF
size: few
J: TRBJ2-3
length: 16
V: TRBV6-5
D: -

DNA: TGTGCCAGCAGTCAAAACACAGATACGCAGTATTTT
CDR3: CASSQNTDTQYF
size: medium-sized
J: TRBJ2-3
length: 12
V: TRBV27
D: -

DNA: TGTGCCAGCAGAGCTACTAGCGGGAGAATGGAGACCCAGTACTTC
CDR3: CASRATSGRMETQYF
size: medium-sized
J: TRBJ2-5
length: 15
V: TRBV2
D: TRBD2

DNA: TGTGCCAGCAGTAGAACTAGCGGGGGGCTCCCGGATACGCAGTATTTT
CDR3: CASSRTSGGLPDTQYF
size: medium-sized
J: TRBJ2-3
length: 16
V: TRBV2
D: TRBD2

DNA: TGTGCCAGCAGTCAGCAGACTAGCAGAAAACAAGAGACCCAGTACTTC
CDR3: CASSQQTSRKQETQYF
size: medium-sized
J: TRBJ2-5
length: 16
V: TRBV7-2
D: TRBD2

DNA: TGTGCCAGCAGCGCATTTCTCGGGGGATCCTACGAGCAGTACTTC
CDR3: CASSAFLGGSYEQYF
size: medium-sized
J: TRBJ2-7
length: 15
V: TRBV14
D: -

DNA: TGCAGCGTTGGGCTCTGGGTGCGGAACAATGAGCAGTTCTTC
CDR3: CSVGLWVRNNEQFF
size: medium-sized
J: TRBJ2-1
length: 14
V: TRBV29-1
D: -

DNA: TGTGCCAGCAGTTACGTGGCGGGAGGAACCTACGAGCAGTACTTC
CDR3: CASSYVAGGTYEQYF
size: many
J: TRBJ2-7
length: 15
V: TRBV6-2/TRBV6-3
D: TRBD2

DNA: TGCGCCAGCAGCCAAGAGGCCGGCGGGACAGGGAGCTCCTACGAGCAGTACTTC
CDR3: CASSQEAGGTGSSYEQYF
size: medium-sized
J: TRBJ2-7
length: 18
V: TRBV4-1
D: TRBD1

DNA: TGTGCCAGCAGCTTAGCTTTGGGGCGGAAGGGAGAGACCCAGTACTTC
CDR3: CASSLALGRKGETQYF
size: -
J: TRBJ2-5
length: 16
V: TRBV7-9
D: -

DNA: TGTGCCAGCAGTGAACTAGCGGGAGGGCTAACAGATACGCAGTATTTT
CDR3: CASSELAGGLTDTQYF
size: few
J: TRBJ2-3
length: 16
V: TRBV12-3/TRBV12-4
D: TRBD2

DNA: TGTGCCAGCAGTTTAGTACTAGCGGGAGAAGGAATCAATGAGCAGTTCTTC
CDR3: CASSLVLAGEGINEQFF
size: medium-sized
J: TRBJ2-1
length: 17
V: TRBV12-3/TRBV12-4
D: TRBD2

DNA: TGTGCCAGCAGCCAAGAAGGACAGGGAAGAACCGGGGAGCTGTTTTTT
CDR3: CASSQEGQGRTGELFF
size: medium-sized
J: TRBJ2-2
length: 16
V: TRBV3-1
D: TRBD1

DNA: TGTGCCAGCAGTCCGGACAGGGCATACTACAATGAGCAGTTCTTC
CDR3: CASSPDRAYYNEQFF
size: medium-sized
J: TRBJ2-1
length: 15
V: TRBV7-2
D: TRBD1

DNA: TGTGCCATCAGTGACAGGGAGTTTGGCCTCCTGCACTACCCCTACGAGCAGTACTTC
CDR3: CAISDREFGLLHYPYEQYF
size: many
J: TRBJ2-7
length: 19
V: TRBV10-3
D: -

DNA: TGTGCCAGCAGCCCCTCCTTGAGATCTACGCAGTATTTT
CDR3: CASSPSLRSTQYF
size: many
J: TRBJ2-3
length: 13
V: TRBV7-9
D: -

DNA: TGTACCAGCAGCCCACCGGGACAGGGCACCAATGAGCAGTTCTTC
CDR3: CTSSPPGQGTNEQFF
size: -
J: TRBJ2-1
length: 15
V: TRBV12-3/TRBV12-4
D: TRBD1